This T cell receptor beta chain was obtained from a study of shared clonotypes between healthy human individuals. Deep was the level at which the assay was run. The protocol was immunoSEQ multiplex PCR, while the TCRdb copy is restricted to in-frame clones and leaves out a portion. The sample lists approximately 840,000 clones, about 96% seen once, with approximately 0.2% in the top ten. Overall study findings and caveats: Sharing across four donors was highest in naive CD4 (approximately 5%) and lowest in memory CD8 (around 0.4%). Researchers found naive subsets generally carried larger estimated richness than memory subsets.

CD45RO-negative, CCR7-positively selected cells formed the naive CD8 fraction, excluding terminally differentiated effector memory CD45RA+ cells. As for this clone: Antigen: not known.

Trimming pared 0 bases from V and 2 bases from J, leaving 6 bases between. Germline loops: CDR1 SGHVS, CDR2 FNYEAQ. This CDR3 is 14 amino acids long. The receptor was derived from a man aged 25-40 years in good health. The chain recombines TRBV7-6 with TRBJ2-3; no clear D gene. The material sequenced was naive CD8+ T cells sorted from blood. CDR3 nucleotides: TGTGCCAGCAGCTTAGCGGGGATCACAGATACGCAGTATTTT. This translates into CASSLAGITDTQYF.